This entry lists 23 T cell receptor beta chains sequenced from one sample in a study of T cells in localized non-small cell lung cancer. Produced via immunoSEQ multiplex PCR; TCRdb's table is partial and in-frame only. The table records approximately 30,000 clones, 93% of them present only once. Here the sequenced sample was peripheral blood, taken before any cancer treatment. Receptors were obtained from a female donor older than 55 with stage I lung adenocarcinoma.

V usage is TRBV7-9 and J usage is TRBJ2-7; D perhaps matches TRBD1 (5 bases). The CDR3 runs 13 residues. Trimming took off 5 bases at V and 6 bases at J, with 14 bases between the two ends. Germline-derived CDR1 and CDR2 are SEHNR and FQNEAQ (reference sequence). The CDR3 reads CASSLGLRSEQYV. Here the CDR3 DNA reads TGTGCCAGCAGCCTGGGGCTACGGAGCGAGCAGTACGTC.

This clone has only one observation. DNA of the CDR3: TGTGCCAGCAGCGTAGGGCCGGACACCTCCTACGAGCAGTACTTC. Translating gives CASSVGPDTSYEQYF. The chain has TRBV9 and TRBJ2-7; tentative D call: TRBD1 (5 bases). Trimming stripped 0 bases from V and 0 bases from J, with 10 bases between. Germline-derived CDR1 and CDR2 are SGDLS and YYNGEE. The CDR3 has 15 residues.

This clone was seen once. In nucleotides, the CDR3 is TGTGCCAGCAGCCTGTCGGGTAGCACAGATACGCAGTATTTT. Its translation is CASSLSGSTDTQYF. The chain uses TRBV7-9 and TRBJ2-3; D is undetermined. Germline V lookup: CDR1 SEHNR, CDR2 FQNEAQ (reference sequence). The CDR3 extends over 14 amino acids. V was shortened by 5 bases and J by 0 bases, with 9 bases between the two germline ends.

The J gene is TRBJ1-1, the V gene TRBV6-1; D is undetermined. The CDR3 runs to 11 residues. Germline CDR1 is MNHNS and CDR2 is SASEGT. V lost 1 base to trimming and J lost 5 bases, with 2 bases between them. The CDR3 is CASSEGTEAFF. For the CDR3, the DNA is TGTGCCAGCAGTGAAGGGACTGAAGCTTTCTTT.

This clone appeared a single time. The chain links TRBV27 to TRBJ1-5, with TRBD1 as a possible D gene (6 bases). Per germline, CDR1 MNHEY and CDR2 SMNVEV (reference sequence). The germline V and J ends were trimmed by 2 bases and 7 bases, with 15 bases remaining between them. The CDR3 is made up of 15 amino acids. This CDR3 reads CASSLEASRGQPQHF. CDR3 coding DNA: TGTGCCAGCAGTTTAGAGGCCTCGAGGGGGCAGCCCCAGCATTTT.

This rearrangement joins TRBV18 to TRBJ2-7, with TRBD1 identical over 10 bases. The CDR3 runs to 15 residues. V dropped 5 bases and J dropped 5; count of bases not matched to a gene: 9. CDR1 is KGHSH, CDR2 LQKENI, per germline. The CDR3 region has the DNA TGTGCCAGCTCAACACTACCGGGACAGGGGAACGAGCAGTACTTC. Translating it yields CASSTLPGQGNEQYF.

J is TRBJ2-1 and V is TRBV2, with TRBD2 matching 11 bases. This CDR3 has 15 amino acids. J was trimmed by 8 bases and V by 5 bases; bases with no gene match: 8. CDR1 is SNHLY, CDR2 FYNNEI, per germline. The CDR3 region has the DNA TGTGCCAGCAGTTACCCTAGCGGGAGGAGGGATGAGCAGTTCTTC. Translating it yields CASSYPSGRRDEQFF.

V usage is TRBV7-9 and J usage is TRBJ2-4; perhaps TRBD1 as D (6 bases). Trimming pared 5 bases from V and 4 bases from J, leaving 9 bases between. CDR3 length: 13 amino acids. From germline, CDR1 is SEHNR and CDR2 FQNEAQ (reference sequence). As DNA, the CDR3 is TGTGCCAGCAGCCGGACAGAAAAAAACATTCAGTACTTC. Its protein product is CASSRTEKNIQYF.

V is TRBV5-1 and J is TRBJ2-5; D call uncertain. Germline values: CDR1 SGHRS, CDR2 YFSETQ. V lost 0 bases and J 3 bases, leaving 12 bases between the germline ends. This CDR3 is 15 amino acids long. CDR3 in amino acids: CASSLGGRSEETQYF. The CDR3 coding sequence is TGCGCCAGCAGCTTGGGCGGCAGGTCAGAAGAGACCCAGTACTTC.

The chain has TRBV21-1 and TRBJ2-3; TRBD2, the table's D call, lacks a check against the DNA. TRBV21-1 counts as a pseudogene. This CDR3 contains 16 residues. The CDR3 protein is CASSTHLAGVTDTQYF. The CDR3, as DNA: TGTGCCAGCAGCACCCACCTAGCGGGAGTCACAGATACGCAGTATTTT.

The V gene is TRBV20-1, the J gene TRBJ2-7; TRBD1 agrees at 7 bases. The ends lost 7 bases at V and 9 bases at J; junction bases unmatched: 9. The length of the CDR3 is 11 residues. CDR1 and CDR2 (germline): DFQATT, SNEGSKA (reference sequence). The CDR3 DNA reads TGCAGTGTTCGACAGGGCTCGGTGCAGTACTTC. This translates into CSVRQGSVQYF.

The genes are TRBV12-5 and TRBJ2-3; TRBD2 aligns across 11 bases. The CDR3 extends over 16 amino acids. Germline CDR1 reads LGHNT; CDR2 reads FRNRAP. Trimming removed 5 bases from V and 2 bases from J; junction bases left unmatched: 6. This CDR3 is CASGQGTSGLTDTQYF. The CDR3 coding sequence is TGTGCTAGTGGTCAAGGGACTAGCGGACTCACAGATACGCAGTATTTT.

The CDR3 DNA is TGTGCCAGCAGCTCGAGGGGATTCGGGGAGCTGTTTTTT. It encodes CASSSRGFGELFF. The genes are TRBV11-2 and TRBJ2-2; D is tentatively TRBD1 or TRBD2 (5 bases each). The germline gives CDR1 SGHAT, CDR2 FQNNGV. The CDR3 sequence is 13 residues long. The V and J ends lost 4 bases and 7 bases respectively, with 10 bases between them.

The V and J genes are TRBV5-1 and TRBJ1-1, with 9 positions matching TRBD1. With 3 bases clipped from V and 5 bases from J, the junction kept 14 bases outside the gene matches. Germline loops: CDR1 SGHRS, CDR2 YFSETQ. The CDR3 loop spans 17 amino acids. CDR3 residues: CASSSRTGGNGITEAFF. In nucleotides, the CDR3 is TGCGCCAGCAGCTCAAGAACAGGGGGCAATGGTATAACTGAAGCTTTCTTT.

This chain uses TRBV10-3 with TRBJ2-3; 8 bases fit TRBD1. After removal of 2 bases from V and 1 base from J, the junction contained 5 bases not matched to a gene. Looked up from germline, CDR1 is ENHRY and CDR2 is SYGVKD. This CDR3 is 16 amino acids long. The CDR3: CAISEPTGAGTDTQYF. Here the CDR3 DNA reads TGTGCCATCAGTGAGCCGACAGGGGCGGGCACAGATACGCAGTATTTT.

The rearrangement joins TRBV5-5 to TRBJ1-6; perhaps TRBD1 as D (5 bases). Germline-derived CDR1 and CDR2 are SGHKS and YYEKEE (reference sequence). This CDR3 is 16 amino acids long. Between the trimmed V and J ends, which lost 2 bases and 7 bases, there was a span of 16 bases. CDR3 amino acids: CASSFLGREVNSPLHF. The DNA of the CDR3 is TGTGCCAGCAGCTTTCTCGGCAGGGAAGTAAATTCACCCCTCCACTTT. The variable domain in full, completed from reference TRBV5-5 and TRBJ1-6, reads DAGVTQSPTHLIKTRGQQVTLRCSPISGHKSVSWYQQVLGQGPQFIFQYYEKEERGRGNFPDRFSARQFPNYSSELNVNALLLGDSALYLCASSFLGREVNSPLHFGNGTRLTVT.

The V and J genes are TRBV19 and TRBJ1-4; D gene ambiguous. In germline, CDR1 is LNHDA, CDR2 SQIVND (reference sequence). This CDR3 is built from 17 residues. Trimming stripped 6 bases from V and 0 bases from J, with 17 bases between. The CDR3 region is CASRPGRISTTNEKLFF. The CDR3 DNA sequence: TGTGCCAGTAGGCCGGGTCGGATCAGCACAACTAATGAAAAACTGTTTTTT. The whole variable domain, remainder taken from reference TRBV19 and TRBJ1-4, is DGGITQSPKYLFRKEGQNVTLSCEQNLNHDAMYWYRQDPGQGLRLIYYSQIVNDFQKGDIAEGYSVSREKKESFPLTVTSAQKNPTAFYLCASRPGRISTTNEKLFFGSGTQLSVL.

The chain joins TRBV19 to TRBJ2-7; a weak D match, TRBD2 (5 bases). Looked up from germline, CDR1 is LNHDA and CDR2 is SQIVND (reference sequence). Trimming took 2 bases from V and 7 from J, leaving 9 bases between them. CDR3 length equals 12 residues. This CDR3 is CASSIRSGEQYF. The CDR3 bases are TGTGCCAGTAGTATAAGATCGGGAGAGCAGTACTTC.

The rearrangement links TRBV19 to TRBJ1-1; D may be TRBD1 (6 bases). CDR3 size: 15 residues. The V gene's germline CDR1 is LNHDA and CDR2 SQIVND (reference sequence). V lost 4 bases and J lost 8, with 20 bases in between. CDR3 residues: CASSTLRDTGAEAFF. The CDR3 DNA follows: TGTGCCAGTAGTACCTTACGGGACACGGGGGCGGAAGCTTTCTTT.

V and J are TRBV27 and TRBJ1-2, with 8 positions matching TRBD1. The V and J ends lost 7 bases and 8 bases, in that order; junction bases with no gene match: 15. This CDR3 comprises 15 residues. Germline V gene sequence: CDR1 MNHEY, CDR2 SMNVEV (reference sequence). The CDR3 nucleotides are TGTGCCAGCAAGGGGACAGGCGTAAACCATTGGGGCTACACCTTC. Its translation is CASKGTGVNHWGYTF.

This chain links TRBV30 with TRBJ1-4; D perhaps matches TRBD1 (5 bases). The length of the CDR3 is 13 residues. Trimming removed 2 bases at V and 7 bases at J, with 11 bases between. Germline V CDR1 and CDR2: GTSNPN, SVGIG (reference sequence). As DNA, the CDR3 is TGTGCCTGGAGTTTGGGGACGGGTGAAAAACTGTTTTTT. Amino acid sequence: CAWSLGTGEKLFF.

This clone has just a few counts. The chain is built from TRBV27 and TRBJ1-2; 10 nucleotides line up with TRBD1. V shed 3 bases and J 8 bases; nucleotides not matched to a gene: 3. Germline CDR1 is MNHEY and CDR2 is SMNVEV (reference sequence). The CDR3 totals 13 residues. Here the CDR3 reads CASSFRDRGGYTF. The DNA of the CDR3 is TGTGCCAGCAGTTTCCGGGACAGGGGAGGCTACACCTTC.

This chain uses TRBV4-1 with TRBJ2-1; D gene uncertain. Germline lookup yields CDR1 MGHRA and CDR2 YSYEKL. The CDR3 loop spans 13 amino acids. V lost 0 bases and J 12 bases, leaving 12 bases between the germline ends. The chain's CDR3 is CASSQELTALQFF. CDR3 DNA: TGCGCCAGCAGCCAAGAATTAACGGCCCTGCAGTTCTTC.